A selection of T cell receptor beta chains follows, all from one sample in a study of blood T cell repertoires in COVID-19. Measured with immunoSEQ multiplex PCR; TCRdb has only the in-frame clones, and not every one. The data contain 350,000 to 450,000 clones, about 89% of them seen just once; the ten biggest clones take up about 0.9%. Specimen: PBMCs or T cells enriched from blood (not recorded which). The receptors stem from a woman between 35 and 50 years old who had been exposed to COVID-19. Each CDR3 is given with its conserved first and last residue. The order of the fields is D gene, J gene, clone size, V gene, CDR3 DNA, CDR3 protein. D genes are given only for firm matches. Size is omitted from some rows. Given values are once, few, many or a class for expanded clones.

>TRBD1|TRBJ1-6|-|TRBV9
TGTGCCAGCAGCGAGGGACAGGGACGGCCACCCCTCCACTTT
CASSEGQGRPPLHF
>TRBD1|TRBJ1-1|-|TRBV18
TGTGCCAGCTCAAGGACAGGACAGAACACTGAAGCTTTCTTT
CASSRTGQNTEAFF
>-|TRBJ1-1|few|TRBV5-1
TGCGCCAGCAGCTTGGCCACAGCGAACACTGAAGCTTTCTTT
CASSLATANTEAFF
>TRBD1|TRBJ1-3|-|TRBV5-6
TGTGCCAGCAGCCAGACAGGGAGTGGGGGAAACACCATATATTTT
CASSQTGSGGNTIYF
>-|TRBJ1-6|-|TRBV30
TGTGCCTGGACAAACGTGGACAGTTCACCCCTCCACTTT
CAWTNVDSSPLHF
>TRBD1|TRBJ2-7|-|TRBV14
TGTGCCAGCAGCCAGGACAGGGTGCGGGAGCAGTACTTC
CASSQDRVREQYF
>-|TRBJ2-6|-|TRBV27
TGTGCCAGCAGTTTCAGGGTTGCAGGGGCCAACGTCCTGACTTTC
CASSFRVAGANVLTF
>TRBD1|TRBJ2-2|-|TRBV5-1
TGCGCCAGCAGTCCTGGACAGGGCCGATCCGGGGAGCTGTTTTTT
CASSPGQGRSGELFF
>TRBD1|TRBJ1-5|-|TRBV7-9
TGTGCCAGCAGCTTATTCTTGGGACAGGGGGATCAGCCCCAGCATTTT
CASSLFLGQGDQPQHF
>-|TRBJ1-2|few|TRBV5-4
TGTGCCAGCCGTAGCACCTACAGGGCGGGCTACACCTTC
CASRSTYRAGYTF
>TRBD1|TRBJ1-1|-|TRBV6-4
TGTGCCAGCAGTGACTCCTGGGGACAGACATGGAACACTGAAGCTTTCTTT
CASSDSWGQTWNTEAFF
>TRBD1|TRBJ2-4|-|TRBV5-1
TGCGCCAGCAGCTCGCTCCGGGACAGGTCGTTAAACATTCAGTACTTC
CASSSLRDRSLNIQYF
>TRBD1|TRBJ1-1|-|TRBV5-6
TGTGCCAGCAGCTTCCGCGACAGGGGGACCGGGTTT
CASSFRDRGTGF
>TRBD1|TRBJ1-2|-|TRBV7-2
TGTGCCAGCAGCCTGGGTACCGGGACAGGAGGCTACACCTTC
CASSLGTGTGGYTF
>-|TRBJ1-1|-|TRBV29-1
TGCAGCGTTGCCGGGGGGCTTATCATGAACACTGAAGCTTTCTTT
CSVAGGLIMNTEAFF
>-|TRBJ1-2|once|TRBV13
TGTGCCAGCAGCCGAGCCTCTAACTATGGCTACACCTTC
CASSRASNYGYTF
>TRBD2|TRBJ2-1|few|TRBV2
TGTGCCAGCAGTGTAAGGGAGCGGGGCAGCTCCTACAATGAGCAGTTCTTC
CASSVRERGSSYNEQFF
>-|TRBJ1-5|-|TRBV27
TGTGCCAGCAGTTTAAAAAGGGGGTATAGCAATCAGCCCCAGCATTTT
CASSLKRGYSNQPQHF
>TRBD1|TRBJ1-2|once|TRBV29-1
TGCAGCGTTTTGGGGGGACAGACGGGCTACACCTTC
CSVLGGQTGYTF
>-|TRBJ2-1|once|TRBV6-5
TGTGCCAGCAGTCACAGGGCCCTTACTTACAATGAGCAGTTCTTC
CASSHRALTYNEQFF
>TRBD2|TRBJ2-1|-|TRBV6-2/TRBV6-3
TGTGCCAGCAGTTACTCGATTCTCAAAGGGACTAGCGGGAGTTCCTACAATGAGCAGTTCTTC
CASSYSILKGTSGSSYNEQFF
>-|TRBJ2-7|-|TRBV5-1
TGCGCCAGCAGCTTGCGGCAGGGTAGGGGCGAGCAGTACTTC
CASSLRQGRGEQYF
>-|TRBJ2-1|once|TRBV7-9
TGTGCCAGCAGCTTGAGGGCACAGGGAATCAATGAGCAGTTCTTC
CASSLRAQGINEQFF
>-|TRBJ1-2|-|TRBV5-5
TGTGCCAGCAGCCAAGAGAAGAGCTCTAACTATGGCTACACCTTC
CASSQEKSSNYGYTF
>-|TRBJ1-6|-|TRBV2
TGTGCCAGCACCAACAGTCGGCGGGCAGATTCACCCCTCCACTTT
CASTNSRRADSPLHF
>TRBD1|TRBJ2-7|-|TRBV11-3
TGTGCCAGCACATCCAGGCCGGGACAGGCGGGAGAGCAGTACTTC
CASTSRPGQAGEQYF
>-|TRBJ1-5|-|TRBV7-3
TGTGCCAGCAGCTTAGCAGGGCTCAATCAGCCCCAGCATTTT
CASSLAGLNQPQHF
>-|TRBJ2-5|-|TRBV24-1
TGTGCCACCAGTGATGCAAGAGGGCCCCAAGAGACCCAGTACTTC
CATSDARGPQETQYF
>TRBD1|TRBJ1-2|-|TRBV5-1
TGCGCCAGCACCCGGGACAGCTCATATGGCTACACCTTC
CASTRDSSYGYTF
>-|TRBJ1-1|-|TRBV29-1
TGCAGCGTCGTTACAGGGACGAACACTGAAGCTTTCTTT
CSVVTGTNTEAFF
>-|TRBJ1-6|-|TRBV12-3/TRBV12-4
TGTGCCAGCAAGGCGGTAGCAGATTCACCCCTCCACTTT
CASKAVADSPLHF
>-|TRBJ1-4|-|TRBV30
TGTGCCTGGGGGGGGGCCCACACGACTAATGAAAAACTGTTTTTT
CAWGGAHTTNEKLFF
>TRBD1|TRBJ2-3|-|TRBV7-6
TGTGCCAGCAGGCTTCGCGTTTCGGGGACAGGGGCTTTTACAGATACGCAGTATTTT
CASRLRVSGTGAFTDTQYF
>-|TRBJ2-5|once|TRBV21-1
TGTGCCAGCAGCAAAGGGAGACTAGCGGGGGGGCCTAAAGAGACCCAGTACTTC
CASSKGRLAGGPKETQYF
>TRBD2|TRBJ2-5|-|TRBV6-2/TRBV6-3
TGTGCCAGCAGTCGCCCTAGCGGGAGGGAGACCCAGTACTTC
CASSRPSGRETQYF
>-|TRBJ2-2|-|TRBV7-2
TGTGCCAGCAGCTTAGCCAGGGTCGGGGAGCTGTTTTTT
CASSLARVGELFF
>-|TRBJ1-1|-|TRBV5-1
TGCGCCAGCAGCCCTCACGGGAGCACTGAAGCTTTCTTT
CASSPHGSTEAFF
>-|TRBJ1-3|-|TRBV5-1
TGCGCCAGCAGAACGGGGGCTGGAAACACCATATATTTT
CASRTGAGNTIYF
>-|TRBJ2-1|-|TRBV2
TGTGCCAGCACATCCCGAAGGCGGAGCTCCTACAATGAGCAGTTCTTC
CASTSRRRSSYNEQFF
>TRBD1|TRBJ1-6|-|TRBV11-3
TGTGCCAGCAGCTTCCGGGACAGGTTGAATTCACCCCTCCACTTT
CASSFRDRLNSPLHF
>-|TRBJ1-2|-|TRBV2
TGTGCCAGCACCGCAAGTAAACTTAACTATGGCTACACCTTC
CASTASKLNYGYTF
>-|TRBJ1-4|-|TRBV6-5
TGTGCCAGCATGGGGGGTGAAAAACTGTTTTTT
CASMGGEKLFF
>TRBD1|TRBJ1-2|once|TRBV14
TGTGCCAGCAGCCCGGGACAGACACACTATGGCTACACCTTC
CASSPGQTHYGYTF
>-|TRBJ2-2|-|TRBV2
TGTGCCAGCTTTCAAGGGGCGCCCGGGGAGCTGTTTTTT
CASFQGAPGELFF
>-|TRBJ1-1|-|TRBV2
TGTGCCAGCTCCCTGCCCCCCGGGAACACTGAAGCTTTCTTT
CASSLPPGNTEAFF
>TRBD2|TRBJ2-5|-|TRBV27
TGTGCCAGCAGTCCCCAACTAGCGGGACGCTCAGAGACCCAGTACTTC
CASSPQLAGRSETQYF
>TRBD1|TRBJ1-1|-|TRBV23-1
TGCGCCAGCAGGGGACAGGGAGGGCTTTGGACTACTGAAGCTTTCTTT
CASRGQGGLWTTEAFF
>-|TRBJ1-2|-|TRBV5-8
TGTGCCAGCAGCTTGTCCCAGGGGCGGGATGGCTACACCTTC
CASSLSQGRDGYTF
>-|TRBJ1-1|-|TRBV7-2
TGTGCCAGCAGCTTAGCGGCACCCATGAACACTGAAGCTTTCTTT
CASSLAAPMNTEAFF
>-|TRBJ1-2|once|TRBV4-1
TGCGCCAGCAGCCAAGATTTGGACACCAACTATGGCTACACCTTC
CASSQDLDTNYGYTF
>-|TRBJ1-1|once|TRBV19
TGTGCCAGTTCTACCTACACTGAAGCTTTCTTT
CASSTYTEAFF
>-|TRBJ2-3|-|TRBV14
TGTGCCAGCAGCCAAAACGTACGGGGTAATACAGATACGCAGTATTTT
CASSQNVRGNTDTQYF
>-|TRBJ1-1|-|TRBV6-5
TGTGCCAGCAGTACAGAATACACTGAAGCTTTCTTT
CASSTEYTEAFF
>TRBD1|TRBJ1-1|-|TRBV18
TGTGCCAGCTCACCACTTACAGGGGGCACTGAAGCTTTCTTT
CASSPLTGGTEAFF
>TRBD2|TRBJ2-1|-|TRBV2
TGTGCCAGCAGTGCCTTGGGTAGCGGGGGCAGGGATGAGCAGTTCTTC
CASSALGSGGRDEQFF
>-|TRBJ2-1|-|TRBV7-2
TGTGCCAGCAGCTTAGGGGCGGGTTACTACAATGAGCAGTTCTTC
CASSLGAGYYNEQFF
>-|TRBJ2-7|few|TRBV2
TGTGCCAGCACTGGGGACGGGAGTTTAGGCGAGCAGTACTTC
CASTGDGSLGEQYF
>-|TRBJ2-2|-|TRBV7-3
TGTGCCAGCAGCTCCGCCGGGAAGAACACCGGGGAGCTGTTTTTT
CASSSAGKNTGELFF
>TRBD1|TRBJ1-1|-|TRBV30
TGTGCCTGGACCCAGGGGGTGAACACTGAAGCTTTCTTT
CAWTQGVNTEAFF